This T cell receptor (beta chain) was retrieved from a study of vaccination effects on CD4 cells after COVID-19. Measured with immunoSEQ multiplex PCR; TCRdb has only the in-frame clones, and not every one. This sample has roughly 63,000 clones, with about four fifths found just once. Using viral peptide pools, the ViraFEST assay grew out antigen-specific CD4+ T cells prior to sequencing. The culture ran for nine to eleven days, and then CD4+ T cells were isolated. Vaccine recipients had no previous SARS-CoV-2 infection; their nucleocapsid antibodies were negative. Half-medium exchanges with IL-2 medium took place on days 3 and 7. V lost 0 bases to trimming and J lost 8 bases, with 11 bases between them. This CDR3 is 13 amino acids long. Germline assignment: CDR1 SGDLS and CDR2 YYNGEE. Remarks on this clone: No antigen is known for it.

This specimen was CD4+ T cells from PBMCs cultured with SARS-CoV-2 spike peptides, taken before COVID-19 vaccination. The chain couples TRBV9 to TRBJ1-1, with D possibly matching TRBD1 (6 bases). The sequence derives from a human donor who received a COVID-19 vaccine. In DNA, the CDR3 is TGTGCCAGCAGCGTAGTACAGGGTGGCGAAGCTTTCTTT. Protein: CASSVVQGGEAFF.